One sample yielded the 3 T cell receptor beta chains listed below, sequenced in a study of blood T cell repertoires in COVID-19. The repertoire was sequenced with immunoSEQ multiplex PCR; TCRdb's copy has only in-frame clones and lacks some. The sample has fewer than 45,000 clones; roughly 86% are singletons. The sequencing sample was made of peripheral blood. The receptor set was obtained from a human donor in a cohort sampled during active COVID-19.

The genes are TRBV5-8 and TRBJ2-1, with 8 bases aligning to TRBD2. Germline-derived CDR1 and CDR2 are SGHTS and YDEGEE. The ends lost 2 bases at V and 7 bases at J; junction bases unmatched: 2. The CDR3 loop spans 13 amino acids. The CDR3: CASSLTGGNEQFF. CDR3 nucleotides: TGTGCCAGCAGCTTAACGGGGGGGAATGAGCAGTTCTTC.

This rearrangement joins TRBV7-9 to TRBJ2-1; the match to TRBD2 covers 8 bases. V was pared by 8 bases and J by 10 bases, with 19 bases of the junction left unmatched. The germline V gene encodes CDR1 SEHNR and CDR2 FQNEAQ (reference sequence). The CDR3 has 16 residues. The CDR3 region has the DNA TGTGCCAGCCAAACTCCCCGGGAGGGGGGCTTAAAAGAGCAGTTCTTC. Its translation: CASQTPREGGLKEQFF.

This rearrangement joins TRBV7-9 to TRBJ2-1; D gene ambiguous. The V and J ends lost 4 bases and 3 bases respectively, with 10 bases between them. From germline, CDR1 is SEHNR and CDR2 FQNEAQ (reference sequence). CDR3 length: 14 amino acids. Here the CDR3 DNA reads TGTGCCAGCAGCTCCCCCCAGTACTACAATGAGCAGTTCTTC. This gives the protein CASSSPQYYNEQFF.